This T cell receptor beta chain appears in the sequencing data of a study of control samples from healthy donors and cancer patients. Method: immunoSEQ multiplex PCR; TCRdb's copy keeps in-frame clones and lacks some. The sample shows about 89,000 clones, about nine tenths of them seen only once. Trimming took off 8 bases at V and 5 bases at J, with 7 bases between the two ends. This CDR3 has 11 residues. In germline, CDR1 is MNHEY, CDR2 SVGAGI. This sequence originates from a man aged 25-45 years in good health. The V gene is TRBV6-5, the J gene TRBJ2-4, with a tentative D call TRBD2 (5 bases). Sequencing was carried out using blood. The CDR3 region has the DNA TGTGCCAGCCGAGCGGAAAACATTCAGTACTTC. It encodes CASRAENIQYF.